This T cell receptor (beta chain) was recovered during a study of CD8+ T cells in alopecia areata. Study-wide context: Once tofacitinib had been taken for 6 to 18 months, 6 months off drug followed.

The V and J ends lost 4 bases and 8 bases respectively, with 11 bases between them. Germline lookup yields CDR1 SGHTA and CDR2 FQGNSA. The CDR3 covers 12 residues. cDNA serving as the sequencing template came from extracted, reverse transcribed RNA. The repertoire was sequenced with immunoSEQ multiplex PCR; TCRdb's copy has only in-frame clones and lacks some. This table has about 7,400 clones, around three fifths appearing once. Documented treatment: oral pan-JAK inhibitor, 5-10 mg twice daily. Lesional scalp tissue (obtained by punch biopsy) and peripheral blood were collected from alopecia areata patients.

The sample in question was skin, obtained at week 4, from a patient treated with tofacitinib. The V gene is TRBV7-2, the J gene TRBJ1-2, with no clear D. The receptor comes from a human donor with alopecia areata. CDR3: CASSSGRAGYTF. CDR3 coding DNA: TGTGCCAGCAGCTCCGGGAGGGCCGGCTACACCTTC.